A selection of T cell receptor beta chains follows, all from one sample in a study of T cell responses to AZD1222 COVID-19 vaccine. Only in-frame clones appear in the TCRdb table, and some are missing; sequencing was by immunoSEQ multiplex PCR. The sample carries roughly 150,000 clones, about 91% recorded once. This material consisted of peripheral blood, taken 28 days after the second AZD1222 dose. The receptor source for this set is an adult who received the AZD1222 COVID-19 vaccine. CDR3s leave out the opening cysteine and the closing phenylalanine or tryptophan.

v_gene	j_gene	CDR3aa
TRBV6-2/TRBV6-3	TRBJ1-1	ASSYSIPGGFEAF
TRBV7-2	TRBJ2-5	ASSLGLTEEETQY
TRBV19	TRBJ2-1	ASSIDRGTNEQF
TRBV30	TRBJ1-1	AWRGTGAGSGAF
TRBV7-2	TRBJ1-3	ASSLSGAPGNTIY
TRBV3-1/TRBV3-2	TRBJ1-6	ASSNDMSNSPLH
TRBV6-5	TRBJ1-6	ASRTGQGNSPLH
TRBV6-5	TRBJ2-5	ASSPRGSGETQY
TRBV6-1	TRBJ1-5	ASSGEAPHSNQPQH
TRBV7-9	TRBJ1-5	ASSLESYQPQH
TRBV11-3	TRBJ2-7	ASSLELAGGSSYEQY
TRBV5-4	TRBJ1-1	ASSPGGNTEAF
TRBV30	TRBJ1-1	AWSMAVEAF
TRBV7-9	TRBJ2-3	ASRGTGTSGGASTDTQY
TRBV28	TRBJ1-1	ASISGGYTEAF
TRBV5-6	TRBJ2-1	ASSGSGTSPYNEQF
TRBV18	TRBJ2-6	ASSLGQGSSGANVLT
TRBV6-5	TRBJ1-1	ASSYDTAIMNTEAF
TRBV15	TRBJ2-7	ATSRDPAGHEQY
TRBV19	TRBJ1-1	ASSPRGQGAPEAF
TRBV30	TRBJ1-6	AWHRERSYNSPLH
TRBV29-1	TRBJ2-7	SVEGGLAGGGEY
TRBV2	TRBJ1-2	ASELGPQRGYT
TRBV4-3	TRBJ2-7	ASSQASGYEQY
TRBV19	TRBJ1-5	ASRSGTGPQH
TRBV14	TRBJ2-1	ASSQTLAGAYNEQF
TRBV3-1/TRBV3-2	TRBJ1-5	ASSQTYRDSNQPQH
TRBV2	TRBJ2-1	ASTPTSGRPDEQF
TRBV20-1	TRBJ2-5	SASQAGGLETQY
TRBV30	TRBJ2-1	AWSVLLAGGPSYNEQF
TRBV19	TRBJ2-7	ASSTQRRLAAYEQY
TRBV7-2	TRBJ1-6	ASRRQNNSPLH
TRBV5-1	TRBJ1-1	ASSLVGEGIVNTEAF
TRBV30	TRBJ1-5	AWRDGDQPQH
TRBV7-2	TRBJ1-1	ASSLNRDTEAF
TRBV19	TRBJ2-2	ASSILAGGYTGELF
TRBV7-2	TRBJ2-1	ASSLDPSSGNYNEQF
TRBV18	TRBJ1-2	ASSPGENYGYT
TRBV15	TRBJ2-1	ATSRDRGGLREQF
TRBV30	TRBJ2-7	AWSAGDTYEQY
TRBV19	TRBJ1-2	ASSNRDYGYT
TRBV11-3	TRBJ2-2	ASSPTRGQGGELF
TRBV5-1	TRBJ2-1	ASSWTGGRGSISYNEQF
TRBV6-5	TRBJ1-1	ASSPTGGVTEAF
TRBV9	TRBJ2-1	ASGRTSGSLYNEQF
TRBV19	TRBJ1-6	ASSTPRVWGRSSYNSPLH
TRBV6-2/TRBV6-3	TRBJ1-5	ASSAGPQASNQPQH
TRBV11-2	TRBJ1-6	ASSSRNVARTDYNSPLH
TRBV6-4	TRBJ2-5	ASSDQGGLGETQY
TRBV12-3/TRBV12-4	TRBJ1-2	ASSAVGYGYT
TRBV12-3/TRBV12-4	TRBJ2-7	ASRGQPSYEQY
TRBV9	TRBJ2-6	ASSVIGGFSGANVLT
TRBV19	TRBJ1-5	ASTTLGTWGNQPQH